Included here is one TCR beta chain sequence, with context. Its antigen is unknown. This sample was taken from a study of CD8+ T cells in alopecia areata. Obtained from alopecia areata patients were lesional scalp punch biopsies along with peripheral blood. After isolation, RNA underwent reverse transcription to generate cDNA as the sequencing template. Sequencing used immunoSEQ multiplex PCR; TCRdb keeps in-frame clones, though not all of them. The sample includes around 120,000 clones, 40% to 55% of them seen just once. Study findings and constraints: Sequences from scalp samples also cover resident alphabeta T cells of normal skin. Affected scalp, especially in alopecia totalis/universalis, had a higher clonality than normal scalp did.

What was sequenced was NKG2D-low CD8+ T cells sorted from blood. This sequence originates from a human donor with alopecia areata.

The CDR3 DNA reads as TGCGCCAGCAGATACATAGCGGGATCATACAATGAGCAGTTCTTC. It yields the protein CASRYIAGSYNEQFF. The J gene is TRBJ2-1, the V gene TRBV4-1; 8 nucleotides line up with TRBD2. J lost 4 bases, V lost 6 bases, and 8 bases had no gene match. This CDR3 has 15 amino acids. CDR1 is MGHRA and CDR2 is YSYEKL in the germline V gene.